This T cell receptor (beta chain) was found in a study of identical twins. TCRdb ran MiXCR on the 5' RACE reads and lists one entry per CDR3 protein. The table includes 400,000 or so distinct CDR3 sequences, 8.5% to 10% detected once. Germline loops: CDR1 MDHEN, CDR2 SYDVKM. This CDR3 region has 15 residues. J lost 4 bases, V lost 8 bases, and 10 bases had no gene match. V usage is TRBV28 and J usage is TRBJ2-3, with 9 bases fitting TRBD1. The sequenced sample consisted of naive T cells sorted from blood. This receptor was obtained from a woman aged 45-60 years in good health. The CDR3 coding sequence is TGTGCCAGCCGAGTTCCCGGGACAGGGTCAGATACGCAGTATTTT. Its translation is CASRVPGTGSDTQYF.